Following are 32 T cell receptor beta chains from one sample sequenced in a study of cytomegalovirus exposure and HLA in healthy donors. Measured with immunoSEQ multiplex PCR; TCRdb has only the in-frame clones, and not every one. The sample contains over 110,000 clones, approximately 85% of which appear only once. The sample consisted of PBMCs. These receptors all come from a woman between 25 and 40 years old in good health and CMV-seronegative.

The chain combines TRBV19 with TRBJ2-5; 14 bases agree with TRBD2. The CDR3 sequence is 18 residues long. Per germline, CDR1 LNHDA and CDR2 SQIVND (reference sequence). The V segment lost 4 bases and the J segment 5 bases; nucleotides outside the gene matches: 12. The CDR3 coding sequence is TGTGCCAGTAGTACCGACCCCCGGACTAGCGGGGGGCAGGAGACCCAGTACTTC. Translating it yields CASSTDPRTSGGQETQYF.

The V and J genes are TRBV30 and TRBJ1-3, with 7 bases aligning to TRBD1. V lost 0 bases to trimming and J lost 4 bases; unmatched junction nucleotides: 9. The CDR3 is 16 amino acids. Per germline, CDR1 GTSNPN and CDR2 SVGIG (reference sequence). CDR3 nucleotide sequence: TGTGCCTGGAGTGTCGACAGGGTAGGAACCGGAAACACCATATATTTT. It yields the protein CAWSVDRVGTGNTIYF.

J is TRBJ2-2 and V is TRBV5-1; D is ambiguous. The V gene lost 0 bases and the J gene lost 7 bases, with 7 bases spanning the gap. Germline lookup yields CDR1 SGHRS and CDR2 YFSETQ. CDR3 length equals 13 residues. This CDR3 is CASSLVSDGELFF. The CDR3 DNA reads TGCGCCAGCAGCTTGGTGTCAGACGGGGAGCTGTTTTTT. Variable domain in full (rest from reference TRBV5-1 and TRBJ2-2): KAGVTQTPRYLIKTRGQQVTLSCSPISGHRSVSWYQQTPGQGLQFLFEYFSETQRNKGNFPGRFSGRQFSNSRSEMNVSTLELGDSALYLCASSLVSDGELFFGEGSRLTVL.

DNA for the CDR3: TGCGCCAGCAGCCCCGTAGCGGGAATCAACACAGATACGCAGTATTTT. It is translated as CASSPVAGINTDTQYF. The chain links TRBV5-1 to TRBJ2-3; 8 bases are shared with TRBD2. The CDR3 sequence is 16 residues long. From germline, CDR1 is SGHRS and CDR2 YFSETQ. J lost 2 bases, V lost 4 bases, and 9 bases had no gene match.

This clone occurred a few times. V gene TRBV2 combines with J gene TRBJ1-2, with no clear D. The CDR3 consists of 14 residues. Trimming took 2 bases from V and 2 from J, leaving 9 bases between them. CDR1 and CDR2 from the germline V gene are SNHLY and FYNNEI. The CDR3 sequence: CASSENRMNYGYTF. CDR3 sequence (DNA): TGTGCCAGCAGTGAAAATAGAATGAACTATGGCTACACCTTC.

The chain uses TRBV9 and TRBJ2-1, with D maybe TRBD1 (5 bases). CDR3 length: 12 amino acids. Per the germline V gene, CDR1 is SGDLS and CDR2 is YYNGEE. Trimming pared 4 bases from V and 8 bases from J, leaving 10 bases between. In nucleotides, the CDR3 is TGTGCCAGCAGCCCCTTAGGGGATGAGCAGTTCTTC. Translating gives CASSPLGDEQFF.

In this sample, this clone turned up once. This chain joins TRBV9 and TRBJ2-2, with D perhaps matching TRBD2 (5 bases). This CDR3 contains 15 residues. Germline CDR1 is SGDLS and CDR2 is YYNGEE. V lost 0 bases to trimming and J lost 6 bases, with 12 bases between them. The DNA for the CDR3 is TGTGCCAGCAGCGTAGAGGCTCGGGGAGCCGGGGAGCTGTTTTTT. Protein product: CASSVEARGAGELFF.

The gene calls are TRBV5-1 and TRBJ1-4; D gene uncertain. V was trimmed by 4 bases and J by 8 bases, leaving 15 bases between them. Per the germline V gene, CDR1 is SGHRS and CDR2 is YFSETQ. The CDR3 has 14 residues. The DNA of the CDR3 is TGCGCCAGCAGCATGGATGTCGGGGTCGAAAAACTGTTTTTT. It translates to CASSMDVGVEKLFF.

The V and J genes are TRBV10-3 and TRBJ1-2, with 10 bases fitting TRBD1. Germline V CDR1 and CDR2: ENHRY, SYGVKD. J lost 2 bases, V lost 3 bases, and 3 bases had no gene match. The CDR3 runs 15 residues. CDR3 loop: CAISDRTGGNYGYTF. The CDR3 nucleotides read TGTGCCATCAGTGACCGGACAGGGGGAAACTATGGCTACACCTTC.

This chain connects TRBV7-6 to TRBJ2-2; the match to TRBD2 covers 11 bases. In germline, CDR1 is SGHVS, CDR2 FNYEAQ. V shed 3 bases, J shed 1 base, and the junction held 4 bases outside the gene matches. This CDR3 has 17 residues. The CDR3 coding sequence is TGTGCCAGCAGCTTGCTGACTAGCGGGGAGAACACCGGGGAGCTGTTTTTT. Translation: CASSLLTSGENTGELFF.

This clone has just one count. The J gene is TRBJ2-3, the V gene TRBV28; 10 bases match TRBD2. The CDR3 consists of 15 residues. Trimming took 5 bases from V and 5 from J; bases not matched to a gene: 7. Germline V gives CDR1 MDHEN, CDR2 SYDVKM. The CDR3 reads CASSAGTSDVDTQYF. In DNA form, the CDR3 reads TGTGCCAGCAGTGCCGGGACTAGCGATGTAGATACGCAGTATTTT.

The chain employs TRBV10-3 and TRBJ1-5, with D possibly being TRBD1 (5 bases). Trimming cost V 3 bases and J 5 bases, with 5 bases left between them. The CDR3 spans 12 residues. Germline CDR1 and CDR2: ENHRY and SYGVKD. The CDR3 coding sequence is TGTGCCATCAGTGACAGGGATCAGCCCCAGCATTTT. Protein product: CAISDRDQPQHF.

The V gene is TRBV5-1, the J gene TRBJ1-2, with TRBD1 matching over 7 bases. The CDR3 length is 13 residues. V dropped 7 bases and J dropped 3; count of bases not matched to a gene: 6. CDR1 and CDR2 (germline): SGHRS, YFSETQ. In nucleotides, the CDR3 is TGCGCCAGCGCAGGGACAGAGCACTATGGCTACACCTTC. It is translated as CASAGTEHYGYTF.

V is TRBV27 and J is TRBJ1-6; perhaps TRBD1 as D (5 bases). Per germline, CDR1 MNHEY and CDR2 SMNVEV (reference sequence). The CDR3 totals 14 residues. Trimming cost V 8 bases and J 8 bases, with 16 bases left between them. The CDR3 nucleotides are TGTGCCAGCTCGGGTCTTCTAGGGGATTCACCCCTCCACTTT. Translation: CASSGLLGDSPLHF.

CDR3 nucleotides: TGTGCCAGCAGTCCCTTCGACAGGTTTAGCCAAGAGACCCAGTACTTC. It translates to CASSPFDRFSQETQYF. This rearrangement joins TRBV27 to TRBJ2-5, with D maybe TRBD1 (6 bases). CDR1 is MNHEY and CDR2 is SMNVEV in the germline V gene (reference sequence). The CDR3 runs to 16 residues. V dropped 5 bases and J dropped 1 base, with 17 bases sitting between them.

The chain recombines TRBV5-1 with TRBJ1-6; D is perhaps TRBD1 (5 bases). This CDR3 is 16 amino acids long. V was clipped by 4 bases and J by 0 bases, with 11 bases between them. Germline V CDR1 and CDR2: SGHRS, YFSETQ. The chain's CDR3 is CASSGAGSSYNSPLHF. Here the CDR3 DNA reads TGCGCCAGCAGCGGGGCCGGGTCCTCCTATAATTCACCCCTCCACTTT. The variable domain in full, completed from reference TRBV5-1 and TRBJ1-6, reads KAGVTQTPRYLIKTRGQQVTLSCSPISGHRSVSWYQQTPGQGLQFLFEYFSETQRNKGNFPGRFSGRQFSNSRSEMNVSTLELGDSALYLCASSGAGSSYNSPLHFGNGTRLTVT.

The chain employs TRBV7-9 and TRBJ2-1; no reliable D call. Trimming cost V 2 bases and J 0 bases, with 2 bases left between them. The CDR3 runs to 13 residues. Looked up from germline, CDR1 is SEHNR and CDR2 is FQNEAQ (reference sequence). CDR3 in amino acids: CASSLRSYNEQFF. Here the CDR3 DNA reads TGTGCCAGCAGCTTACGCTCCTACAATGAGCAGTTCTTC.

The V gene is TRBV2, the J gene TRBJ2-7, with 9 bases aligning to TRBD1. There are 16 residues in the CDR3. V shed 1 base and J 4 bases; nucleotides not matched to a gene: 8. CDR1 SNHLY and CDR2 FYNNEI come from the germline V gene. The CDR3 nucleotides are TGTGCCAGCAGTGAAGGCACGACAGGGGGTGGATACGAGCAGTACTTC. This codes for CASSEGTTGGGYEQYF.

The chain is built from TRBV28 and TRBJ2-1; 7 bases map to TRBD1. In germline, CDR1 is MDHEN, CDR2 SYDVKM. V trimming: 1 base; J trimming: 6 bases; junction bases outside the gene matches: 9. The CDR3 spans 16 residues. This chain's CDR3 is CASSLSLQGTGNEQFF. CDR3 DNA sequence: TGTGCCAGCAGTTTATCGCTACAGGGGACCGGCAATGAGCAGTTCTTC.

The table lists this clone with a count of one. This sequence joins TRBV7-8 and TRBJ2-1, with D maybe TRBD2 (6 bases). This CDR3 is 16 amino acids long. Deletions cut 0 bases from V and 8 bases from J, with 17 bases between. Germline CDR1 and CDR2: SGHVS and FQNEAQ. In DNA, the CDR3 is TGTGCCAGCAGCTTAGCGTGGGTAGCGGCTGGGGATGAGCAGTTCTTC. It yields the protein CASSLAWVAAGDEQFF.

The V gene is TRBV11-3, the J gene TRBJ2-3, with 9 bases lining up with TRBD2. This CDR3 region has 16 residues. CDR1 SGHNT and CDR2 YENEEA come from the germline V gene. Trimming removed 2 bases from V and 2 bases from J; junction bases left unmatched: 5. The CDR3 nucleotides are TGTGCCAGCAGCTTAAGTGGGACTAGCCCCACAGATACGCAGTATTTT. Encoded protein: CASSLSGTSPTDTQYF.

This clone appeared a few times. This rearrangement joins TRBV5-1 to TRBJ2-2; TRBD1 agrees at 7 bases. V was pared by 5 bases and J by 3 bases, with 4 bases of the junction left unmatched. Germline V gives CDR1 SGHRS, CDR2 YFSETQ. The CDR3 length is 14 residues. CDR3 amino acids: CASRSGTDTGELFF. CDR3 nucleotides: TGCGCCAGCAGGTCCGGGACAGACACCGGGGAGCTGTTTTTT.

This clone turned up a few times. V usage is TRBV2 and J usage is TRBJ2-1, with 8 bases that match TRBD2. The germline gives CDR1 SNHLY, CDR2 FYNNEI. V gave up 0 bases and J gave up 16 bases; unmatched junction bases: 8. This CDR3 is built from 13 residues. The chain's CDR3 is CASSEAGVGLGFF. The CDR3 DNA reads TGTGCCAGCAGTGAAGCAGGGGTGGGACTAGGTTTCTTC.

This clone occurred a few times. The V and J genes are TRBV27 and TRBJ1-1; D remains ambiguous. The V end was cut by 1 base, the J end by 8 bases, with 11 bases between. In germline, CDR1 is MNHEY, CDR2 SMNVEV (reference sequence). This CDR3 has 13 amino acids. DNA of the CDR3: TGTGCCAGCAGTTTATTGGGCCCCCACGAAGCTTTCTTT. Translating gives CASSLLGPHEAFF.

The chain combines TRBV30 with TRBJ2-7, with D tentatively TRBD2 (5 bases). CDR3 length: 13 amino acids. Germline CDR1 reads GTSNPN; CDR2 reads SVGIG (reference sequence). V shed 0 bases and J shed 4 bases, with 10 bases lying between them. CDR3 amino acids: CAWSVPGKYEQYF. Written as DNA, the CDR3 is TGTGCCTGGAGTGTACCGGGAAAGTACGAGCAGTACTTC.

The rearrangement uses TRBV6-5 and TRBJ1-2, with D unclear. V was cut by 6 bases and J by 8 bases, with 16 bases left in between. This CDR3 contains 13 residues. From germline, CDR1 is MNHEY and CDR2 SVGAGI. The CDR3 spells CASRAGERGGYTF. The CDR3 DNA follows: TGTGCCAGCAGGGCCGGGGAACGAGGGGGCTACACCTTC.

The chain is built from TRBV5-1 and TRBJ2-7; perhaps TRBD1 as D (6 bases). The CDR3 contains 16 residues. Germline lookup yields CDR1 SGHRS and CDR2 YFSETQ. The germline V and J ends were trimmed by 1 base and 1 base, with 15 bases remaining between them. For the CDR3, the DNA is TGCGCCAGCAGCTTGTTCAGCCAGGGGCAATCCTACGAGCAGTACTTC. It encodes CASSLFSQGQSYEQYF.

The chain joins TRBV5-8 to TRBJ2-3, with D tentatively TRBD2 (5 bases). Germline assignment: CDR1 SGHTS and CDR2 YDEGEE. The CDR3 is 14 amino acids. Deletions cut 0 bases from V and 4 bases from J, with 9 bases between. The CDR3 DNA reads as TGTGCCAGCAGCTTGGGACTACCCCCAGATACGCAGTATTTT. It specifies CASSLGLPPDTQYF.

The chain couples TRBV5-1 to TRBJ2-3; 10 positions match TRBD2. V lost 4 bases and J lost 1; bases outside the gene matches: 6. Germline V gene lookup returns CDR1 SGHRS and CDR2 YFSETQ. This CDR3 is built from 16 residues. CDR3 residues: CASSIGLAAGTDTQYF. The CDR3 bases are TGCGCCAGCAGCATCGGACTAGCGGCCGGCACAGATACGCAGTATTTT.

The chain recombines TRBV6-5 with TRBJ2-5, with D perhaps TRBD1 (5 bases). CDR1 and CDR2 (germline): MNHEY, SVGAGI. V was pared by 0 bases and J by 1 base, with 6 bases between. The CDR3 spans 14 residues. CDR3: CASSYSRVQETQYF. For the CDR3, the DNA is TGTGCCAGCAGTTACTCCAGGGTCCAAGAGACCCAGTACTTC.

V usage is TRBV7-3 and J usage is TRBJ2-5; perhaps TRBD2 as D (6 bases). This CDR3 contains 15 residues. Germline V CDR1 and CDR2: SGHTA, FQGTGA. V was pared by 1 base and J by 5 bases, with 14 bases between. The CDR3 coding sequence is TGTGCCAGCAGCTTAAGTGGGCGGGGTTGGGAGACCCAGTACTTC. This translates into CASSLSGRGWETQYF.

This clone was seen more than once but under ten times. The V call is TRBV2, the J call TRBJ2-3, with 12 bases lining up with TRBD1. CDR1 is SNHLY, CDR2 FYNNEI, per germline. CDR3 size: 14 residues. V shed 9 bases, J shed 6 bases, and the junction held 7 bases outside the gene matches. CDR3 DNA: TGTGCCAGAGGGGGGACAGGGGGCAGGGATACGCAGTATTTT. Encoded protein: CARGGTGGRDTQYF.